A selection of T cell receptor beta chains follows, all from one sample in a study of blood T cell repertoires in COVID-19. Profiled with immunoSEQ multiplex PCR; TCRdb holds only in-frame clones, not every one. This table has about 280,000 clones, around 86% appearing once. Sequencing was performed on peripheral blood. The receptors stem from a woman aged 40 to 50 who had recovered from COVID-19. CDR3s include the opening cysteine and the closing phenylalanine or tryptophan. A D gene is named only where the DNA matches it firmly. Size is omitted from some rows. Given values are once, few, many or a class for expanded clones.

size	J	D	V	DNA	CDR3
-	TRBJ1-1	TRBD1	TRBV2	TGTGCCAGCATGCGGACAGGACCTGAAGCTTTCTTT	CASMRTGPEAFF
-	TRBJ1-1	-	TRBV18	TGTGCCAGCTCCACAGAAATGAACACTGAAGCTTTCTTT	CASSTEMNTEAFF
-	TRBJ2-7	TRBD2	TRBV11-3	TGTGCCAGCAGCTACGGGAGTGGGGCGGGAGCCCACGAGCAGTACTTC	CASSYGSGAGAHEQYF
-	TRBJ2-1	TRBD2	TRBV4-2	TGTGCCAGCAGCCAAGATACACTAGCGGGATTCTTGGGTCAGTTCTTC	CASSQDTLAGFLGQFF
-	TRBJ2-7	-	TRBV9	TGTGCCAGCAGCGTAGACAACGAGCAGTACTTC	CASSVDNEQYF
-	TRBJ2-1	-	TRBV14	TGTGCCAGCAGCCAAAGACGGTCAGGGGCTCGGGTCAATGAGCAGTTCTTC	CASSQRRSGARVNEQFF
-	TRBJ2-3	TRBD2	TRBV7-3	TGTGCCAGCAGCTCCCGCGGGAGAGGCACAGATACGCAGTATTTT	CASSSRGRGTDTQYF
-	TRBJ1-3	-	TRBV19	TGTGCCAGTAGTCCAGACTCTGGAAACACCATATATTTT	CASSPDSGNTIYF
-	TRBJ2-5	TRBD2	TRBV5-4	TGTGCCAGCAGGCTCGGACTAGCGGGAGTTGGGGAGACCCAGTACTTC	CASRLGLAGVGETQYF
-	TRBJ2-3	TRBD2	TRBV5-4	TGTGCCAGCAGCTTGGTAGCGGGAATGGATACGCAGTATTTT	CASSLVAGMDTQYF
-	TRBJ2-5	TRBD1	TRBV24-1	TGTGCCACCAGTGATGGGGACCTTTTGACAGGGTTGGAGACCCAGTACTTC	CATSDGDLLTGLETQYF
-	TRBJ2-5	TRBD1	TRBV9	TGTGCCAGCAGCTCTCGGACAGGTCAAGAGACCCAGTACTTC	CASSSRTGQETQYF
-	TRBJ2-7	TRBD2	TRBV6-5	TGTGCCAGCAGACGGGGGGGAACCTACGAGCAGTACTTC	CASRRGGTYEQYF
once	TRBJ2-2	TRBD2	TRBV9	TGTGCCAGCAGCGAGGTAGCGGGAGAGTTCGCCGGGGAGCTGTTTTTT	CASSEVAGEFAGELFF
-	TRBJ2-5	TRBD2	TRBV3-1/TRBV3-2	TGTGCCAGCAGCCGCCCTAGCGGGAGGGCCGGGCAAGAGACCCAGTACTTC	CASSRPSGRAGQETQYF
-	TRBJ2-2	TRBD1	TRBV20-1	TGCAGTGCTACTGACAGGGATCTAACCGGGGAGCTGTTTTTT	CSATDRDLTGELFF
-	TRBJ2-2	-	TRBV9	TGTGCCAGCAGCGTAGGCGGGGCCAACACCGGGGAGCTGTTTTTT	CASSVGGANTGELFF
once	TRBJ2-7	TRBD1	TRBV27	TGTGCCAGCAGCTCAAACCCCGGGACAGGGGCCCCTATGTCCTACGAGCAGTACTTC	CASSSNPGTGAPMSYEQYF
-	TRBJ2-7	TRBD1	TRBV6-4	TGTGCCAGCAGCAAAGGCGACCGGGACAGGGAATACGAGCAGTACTTC	CASSKGDRDREYEQYF
-	TRBJ1-1	-	TRBV29-1	TGCAGCGTTGAACGAGCAGGCTCCGGCTACACTGAAGCTTTCTTT	CSVERAGSGYTEAFF
-	TRBJ1-2	-	TRBV6-5	TGTGCCAGCAGTTACGATCCGGACAGCGTCTATGGCTACACCTTC	CASSYDPDSVYGYTF
-	TRBJ2-3	TRBD2	TRBV29-1	TGCAGCGTTGACTGGATGGGACTAGCGGGAGGGCCGGTGCCAGATACGCAGTATTTT	CSVDWMGLAGGPVPDTQYF
once	TRBJ2-7	-	TRBV5-4	TGTGCCAGCAGCTTGGGGGGAGGTGGGAGCCCCTACGAGCAGTACTTC	CASSLGGGGSPYEQYF
once	TRBJ2-2	TRBD2	TRBV5-6	TGTGCCAGCAGCTTGGTTACACTAGCGGTAACCGGGGAGCTGTTTTTT	CASSLVTLAVTGELFF
-	TRBJ2-7	-	TRBV4-1	TGCGCCAGCAGACAAGATGGGCGGCAGGGCAGTGGGGTGAACGAGCAGTACTTC	CASRQDGRQGSGVNEQYF
-	TRBJ2-2	-	TRBV24-1	TGTGCCACCAGTGATATAGTAACCGGGGAGCTGTTTTTT	CATSDIVTGELFF
-	TRBJ2-7	-	TRBV6-1	TGTGCCAGCAGTGATTGGGGAGGGGGCTCCTACGAGCAGTACTTC	CASSDWGGGSYEQYF
once	TRBJ2-7	TRBD2	TRBV4-2	TGTGCCAGCAGCCAAGAACTAGCGGGATCCTACGAGCAGTACTTC	CASSQELAGSYEQYF
-	TRBJ1-1	TRBD1	TRBV5-1	TGCGCCAGCAGCACGGGACAGCCTAACACTGAAGCTTTCTTT	CASSTGQPNTEAFF
once	TRBJ2-3	-	TRBV7-3	TGTGCCAGCAGCTCCCAGGCCCCAGATACGCAGTATTTT	CASSSQAPDTQYF
-	TRBJ2-3	TRBD2	TRBV9	TGTGCCAGCAGCGTAGATAGCGGGAGCTTAAATACGCAGTATTTT	CASSVDSGSLNTQYF
-	TRBJ2-2	TRBD2	TRBV18	TGTGCCAGCTCACCGTGGACTAGCGGTAACACCGGGGAGCTGTTTTTT	CASSPWTSGNTGELFF
-	TRBJ2-7	TRBD1	TRBV18	TGTGCCAGCTCCCCGGGACAGGGTGTCTACGAGCAGTACTTC	CASSPGQGVYEQYF
-	TRBJ2-6	TRBD1	TRBV13	TGTGCCAGCAGCTCAAGACAGGGGAGTGCTGGGGCCAACGTCCTGACTTTC	CASSSRQGSAGANVLTF
-	TRBJ2-1	TRBD2	TRBV7-7	TGTGCCAGCAGCCCGGGACTAGCGGGAGCAGGTCGTTCCAATGAGCAGTTCTTC	CASSPGLAGAGRSNEQFF
-	TRBJ2-3	TRBD2	TRBV6-5	TGTGCCAGCAGTCGGGACTATTTTACAAATACGCAGTATTTT	CASSRDYFTNTQYF
-	TRBJ2-7	TRBD2	TRBV10-3	TGTGCCATCAGCGCAAAAAATGAAGCGGGAGGGCCGGACGAGCAGTACTTC	CAISAKNEAGGPDEQYF
-	TRBJ2-7	TRBD1	TRBV4-1	TGCGCCAGCAGCCATGACAGGGGGAGTCTCTACGAGCAGTACTTC	CASSHDRGSLYEQYF
-	TRBJ2-2	TRBD2	TRBV19	TGTGCCAGTAAAGGTAGTAGCGGGCTATTCACCGGGGAGCTGTTTTTT	CASKGSSGLFTGELFF
once	TRBJ1-1	-	TRBV6-5	TGTGCCAGCAGCTTCGATTACGGCACTGAAGCTTTCTTT	CASSFDYGTEAFF
-	TRBJ1-4	TRBD1	TRBV6-6	TGTGCCAGCGGCGGGACAGGGGGAAGAGAAAAACTGTTTTTT	CASGGTGGREKLFF
-	TRBJ2-7	-	TRBV21-1	TGTGCCAGCAGCTGCCGGGACAGGGGGATTAATTCCTACGAGCAGTACTTC	CASSCRDRGINSYEQYF